The 21 T cell receptor beta chains below all came from one sample that was sequenced in a study of shared clonotypes between healthy human individuals. Assay used: immunoSEQ multiplex PCR; TCRdb lists only in-frame clones, some missing. Of approximately 2.5 million clones in the sample, around nine tenths were seen once. The sample consisted of naive CD4+ T cells sorted from blood. Documented subset: CD45RA+ positively selected. Receptor source: a man younger than 35 in good health.

This sequence joins TRBV7-2 and TRBJ1-2; a weak D match, TRBD1 (5 bases). V lost 5 bases and J 4 bases, leaving 8 bases between the germline ends. This CDR3 region has 12 residues. CDR1 SGHTA and CDR2 FQGNSA come from the germline V gene. The CDR3 protein is CASSTDTYGYTF. The CDR3, as DNA: TGTGCCAGCAGCACGGACACCTATGGCTACACCTTC.

This chain connects TRBV18 to TRBJ2-3; a possible D gene is TRBD1 (5 bases). The germline V gene encodes CDR1 KGHSH and CDR2 LQKENI. The CDR3 is 13 residues long. Deletions cut 5 bases from V and 2 bases from J, with 8 bases between. The CDR3 sequence: CASSLGVTDTQYF. The CDR3 DNA sequence: TGTGCCAGCTCATTAGGGGTCACAGATACGCAGTATTTT. The entire variable domain, with the rest obtained from reference TRBV18 and TRBJ2-3, is as follows: NAGVMQNPRHLVRRRGQEARLRCSPMKGHSHVYWYRQLPEEGLKFMVYLQKENIIDESGMPKERFSAEFPKEGPSILRIQQVVRGDSAAYFCASSLGVTDTQYFGPGTRLTVL.

This chain connects TRBV9 to TRBJ1-4; D remains ambiguous. The CDR3 length is 15 residues. The germline CDR1 and CDR2 sequences are SGDLS and YYNGEE. V was pared by 5 bases and J by 0 bases, with 11 bases between. DNA of the CDR3: TGTGCCAGCAGTCCCGACCGTACAACTAATGAAAAACTGTTTTTT. This codes for CASSPDRTTNEKLFF.

The rearrangement uses TRBV7-9 and TRBJ2-1; weak D call: TRBD1 (5 bases). With 3 bases removed from V and 10 bases from J, the gap between germline ends came to 10 bases. Germline lookup yields CDR1 SEHNR and CDR2 FQNEAQ (reference sequence). The CDR3 has 12 residues. CDR3 sequence (DNA): TGTGCCAGCAGCTTGGGGCTGTGGGAGCAGTTCTTC. This codes for CASSLGLWEQFF.

The genes are TRBV9 and TRBJ2-1; the D is unclear. The germline V and J ends were trimmed by 2 bases and 2 bases, with 14 bases remaining between them. CDR1 and CDR2 from the germline V gene are SGDLS and YYNGEE. There are 16 residues in the CDR3. The DNA for the CDR3 is TGTGCCAGCAGCGTGCGAGCGCGCGACACCTACAATGAGCAGTTCTTC. Amino acid sequence: CASSVRARDTYNEQFF.

About this clone itself: Other DNA sequences in this sample translate to the same CDR3. The chain combines TRBV10-3 with TRBJ1-3; 7 bases line up with TRBD1. Per germline, CDR1 ENHRY and CDR2 SYGVKD. The CDR3 is 14 amino acids. V shed 4 bases and J 0 bases; nucleotides not matched to a gene: 0. This CDR3 is CAISGDSSGNTIYF. The CDR3 nucleotides are TGTGCCATCAGTGGGGACAGCTCTGGAAACACCATATATTTT.

The CDR3 region is CASSFLQGLNEQFF. The CDR3 DNA is TGTGCCAGCAGCTTTCTGCAGGGCCTAAATGAGCAGTTCTTC. V usage is TRBV7-2 and J usage is TRBJ2-1; D possibly corresponds to TRBD1 (5 bases). The CDR3 is 14 residues long. Germline assignment: CDR1 SGHTA and CDR2 FQGNSA. The V and J ends lost 3 bases and 7 bases respectively, with 13 bases between them.

The J gene is TRBJ1-1, the V gene TRBV25-1; a weak D match, TRBD1 (5 bases). The CDR3 runs 15 residues. Per the germline V gene, CDR1 is MGHDK and CDR2 is SYGVNS. Trimming left V 3 bases short and J 7 bases short, with 18 bases between. The CDR3 protein is CASSDISGPLSEAFF. CDR3 DNA: TGTGCCAGCAGTGATATTTCGGGACCTCTAAGTGAAGCTTTCTTT.

This clone was picked up a small number of times. The CDR3 spells CASSEAAGAGYTF. CDR3 in DNA: TGTGCCAGCAGTGAAGCAGCCGGAGCGGGCTACACCTTC. The chain uses TRBV6-1 and TRBJ1-2; no clear D gene. Per the germline V gene, CDR1 is MNHNS and CDR2 is SASEGT. V lost 0 bases to trimming and J lost 8 bases, with 10 bases between them. There are 13 residues in the CDR3.

A few counts support this clone. The chain combines TRBV30 with TRBJ1-1; D is ambiguous. Between the trimmed V and J ends, which lost 2 bases and 3 bases, there was a span of 10 bases. Germline CDR1 and CDR2: GTSNPN and SVGIG (reference sequence). The CDR3 runs 13 residues. CDR3 in amino acids: CAWSSQGYTEAFF. In nucleotides, the CDR3 is TGTGCCTGGAGTTCCCAAGGGTACACTGAAGCTTTCTTT. Together with reference TRBV30 and TRBJ1-1, the CDR3 gives the full variable domain: SQTIHQWPATLVQPVGSPLSLECTVEGTSNPNLYWYRQAAGRGLQLLFYSVGIGQISSEVPQNLSASRPQDRQFILSSKKLLLSDSGFYLCAWSSQGYTEAFFGQGTRLTVV.

CDR3 nucleotides: TGTGCCAGCAGCTCTTTCGGAGCGGACTACGAGCAGTACTTC. This gives the protein CASSSFGADYEQYF. V and J are TRBV11-2 and TRBJ2-5; D possibly corresponds to TRBD2 (5 bases). The end of the DNA is better explained by TRBJ2-7, so the J call may be wrong. CDR1 SGHAT and CDR2 FQNNGV come from the germline V gene. The CDR3 consists of 14 residues.

This clone was observed a handful of times. J is TRBJ2-7 and V is TRBV11-2; 12 nucleotides match TRBD2. The CDR3 runs 14 residues. J lost 6 bases, V lost 5 bases, and 5 bases had no gene match. CDR1 and CDR2 (germline): SGHAT, FQNNGV. CDR3 residues: CASSPSGRAPEQYF. The CDR3 DNA follows: TGTGCCAGCAGCCCTAGCGGGAGGGCCCCCGAGCAGTACTTC.

This clone was detected once. The V and J genes are TRBV11-2 and TRBJ1-4; possible D gene TRBD1, 5 bases. The CDR3 is made up of 15 amino acids. The germline V and J ends were trimmed by 6 bases and 3 bases, with 14 bases remaining between them. The germline gives CDR1 SGHAT, CDR2 FQNNGV. The CDR3 sequence is CASRRPGLANEKLFF. In nucleotides, the CDR3 is TGTGCCAGCAGGCGCCCGGGGCTCGCTAATGAAAAACTGTTTTTT.

The rearrangement links TRBV5-1 to TRBJ1-6; 8 bases align to TRBD1. Germline V CDR1 and CDR2: SGHRS, YFSETQ. V shed 2 bases, J shed 9 bases, and the junction held 10 bases outside the gene matches. This CDR3 is built from 16 residues. DNA for the CDR3: TGCGCCAGCAGCTTACAGGACAGGGCCCTGGGTTCACCCCTCCACTTT. This gives the protein CASSLQDRALGSPLHF.

Turning to this clone: Within the sample, other DNA sequences also encode this same CDR3. This chain uses TRBV19 with TRBJ2-3; TRBD2 aligns across 10 bases. The germline V gene has CDR1 LNHDA and CDR2 SQIVND (reference sequence). V lost 6 bases, J lost 1 base, and 4 bases stayed unmatched. CDR3 size: 15 residues. Here the CDR3 reads CASRTGTSGTDTQYF. The CDR3, as DNA: TGTGCCAGTAGAACAGGGACTAGCGGCACAGATACGCAGTATTTT.

This chain joins TRBV14 and TRBJ1-6; D remains unclear. CDR3 length: 17 amino acids. Trimming took off 0 bases at V and 13 bases at J, with 22 bases between the two ends. The germline V gene encodes CDR1 SGHDN and CDR2 FVKESK. The CDR3 sequence is CASSQEDAPLWVAPLHF. Here the CDR3 DNA reads TGTGCCAGCAGCCAAGAGGACGCCCCCCTATGGGTAGCGCCCCTCCACTTT.

This chain connects TRBV6-5 to TRBJ2-1; 8 nucleotides line up with TRBD2. With V trimmed by 5 bases and J by 5 bases, 8 bases remained unmatched. The length of the CDR3 is 15 residues. The germline V gene has CDR1 MNHEY and CDR2 SVGAGI. The DNA of the CDR3 is TGTGCCAGCAGTCCTAGCGGGCATATAAACAATGAGCAGTTCTTC. It encodes CASSPSGHINNEQFF.

About this clone itself: At the DNA level, this CDR3 is encoded by other sequences in the same sample as well. J is TRBJ2-7 and V is TRBV5-1, with D tentatively TRBD1 (5 bases). Germline assignment: CDR1 SGHRS and CDR2 YFSETQ. CDR3 length equals 15 residues. The V end was cut by 3 bases, the J end by 0 bases, with 13 bases between. CDR3 residues: CASSSGTGPSYEQYF. CDR3 nucleotide sequence: TGCGCCAGCAGCTCAGGAACAGGACCCTCCTACGAGCAGTACTTC.

The rearrangement links TRBV9 to TRBJ2-1, with 12 nucleotides matching TRBD2. V lost 0 bases, J lost 3 bases, and 4 bases stayed unmatched. The CDR3 sequence is 17 residues long. In germline, CDR1 is SGDLS, CDR2 YYNGEE. The CDR3: CASSVATSGRIYNEQFF. In DNA form, the CDR3 reads TGTGCCAGCAGCGTAGCAACTAGCGGGAGGATCTACAATGAGCAGTTCTTC.

The rearrangement joins TRBV25-1 to TRBJ1-6; TRBD1 agrees at 9 bases. The CDR3 contains 16 residues. The V and J ends lost 5 bases and 10 bases, in that order; junction bases with no gene match: 12. Per germline, CDR1 MGHDK and CDR2 SYGVNS. The CDR3 DNA is TGTGCCAGCAGTAGTACTACAGGGGGCTCTGGATCACCCCTCCACTTT. Its translation is CASSSTTGGSGSPLHF.

The chain is built from TRBV7-9 and TRBJ2-3; D possibly corresponds to TRBD1 (5 bases). Germline loops: CDR1 SEHNR, CDR2 FQNEAQ (reference sequence). Trimming left V 1 base short and J 0 bases short, with 8 bases between. The CDR3 runs 15 residues. The CDR3 DNA is TGTGCCAGCAGCTTAGGACAGCCTAGCACAGATACGCAGTATTTT. It encodes CASSLGQPSTDTQYF.